The next 8 T cell receptor beta chains were all read from a single sample in a study of T cells in Graves' hyperthyroidism and ophthalmopathy. Amplification of TCR beta CDR3 regions used RNA as the template. First-round RT-PCR of the TCR CDR3 relied on the HTBI primer set. A single record per CDR3 protein comes from TCRdb applying MiXCR to the multiplex PCR reads. The data show 92,000 or so distinct CDR3 sequences, around 50% seen once. Material for sequencing was blood. These receptors were obtained from a woman aged 40 to 55 with Graves' hyperthyroidism.

The chain combines TRBV2 with TRBJ2-7, with a tentative D call TRBD2 (5 bases). This CDR3 is 13 amino acids long. V was cut by 6 bases and J by 5 bases, with 14 bases left in between. From germline, CDR1 is SNHLY and CDR2 FYNNEI. This chain's CDR3 is CASRGGYEDEQYF. For the CDR3, the DNA is TGTGCCAGCAGGGGCGGGTACGAGGACGAGCAGTACTTC. The complete variable domain, with remaining parts taken from reference TRBV2 and TRBJ2-7, reads EPEVTQTPSHQVTQMGQEVILRCVPISNHLYFYWYRQILGQKVEFLVSFYNNEISEKSEIFDDQFSVERPDGSNFTLKIRSTKLEDSAMYFCASRGGYEDEQYFGPGTRLTVT.

The chain recombines TRBV10-3 with TRBJ1-6, with D perhaps matching TRBD1 (6 bases). The CDR3 runs 13 residues. Per germline, CDR1 ENHRY and CDR2 SYGVKD. Trimming stripped 7 bases from V and 8 bases from J, with 12 bases between. Here the CDR3 reads CAITGAVDSPLHF. CDR3 sequence (DNA): TGTGCCATCACGGGGGCAGTAGATTCACCCCTCCACTTT.

Regarding this clonotype: This is likely a read error, given that the CDR3 carries no conserved phenylalanine or tryptophan at its end. The chain has TRBV9 and TRBJ1-5, with a possible D match to TRBD1 (5 bases). Per germline, CDR1 SGDLS and CDR2 YYNGEE. The CDR3 totals 13 residues. V shed 5 bases and J shed 5 bases, with 11 bases lying between them. CDR3 nucleotides: TGTGCCAGCAGAGGTGAAGGGGATCAGCCCCAGCATTCT. It codes for CASRGEGDQPQHS.

Concerning this clonotype: Possible read error: a much larger clone is one base away. V and J are TRBV20-1 and TRBJ2-5; D could derive from TRBD1 or TRBD2 (5 bases each). The length of the CDR3 is 18 residues. V gave up 5 bases and J gave up 0 bases, with 25 bases separating them. Looked up from germline, CDR1 is DFQATT and CDR2 is SNEGSKA (reference sequence). The CDR3 is CSAGAGTAWTFHQETQYF. Here the CDR3 DNA reads TGCAGTGCTGGAGCAGGGACGGCTTGGACTTTTCACCAAGAGACCCAGTACTTC.

The rearrangement uses TRBV29-1 and TRBJ2-7; 10 bases align to TRBD2. Germline CDR1 reads SQVTM; CDR2 reads ANQGSEA. This CDR3 is 12 amino acids long. The CDR3 coding sequence is TGCAGACGGACTAGCGGAAACTACGAGCAGTACTTC. Amino acid sequence: CRRTSGNYEQYF.

This clonotype was recorded many times. V gene TRBV12-3 or TRBV12-4 combines with J gene TRBJ1-5; tentative D call: TRBD1 (6 bases). Trimming shortened V by 2 bases and J by 5 bases, and 7 bases separated the two germline ends. There are 13 residues in the CDR3. The CDR3 DNA is TGTGCCAGCAGTTTACAGGGGCATCAGCCCCAGCATTTT. It encodes CASSLQGHQPQHF.

With regard to this clonotype: The CDR3 carries no conserved terminal phenylalanine or tryptophan, so it likely arises from a read error. No DNA is shown, since the ends of the CDR3 on it are uncertain; the CDR3 is the one TCRdb lists. V and J are TRBV10-3 and TRBJ2-2; TRBD2 reflects the table's D call only, with no check against the DNA. The CDR3 length equals 17 residues, ends included. Per germline, CDR1 ENHRY and CDR2 SYGVKD. The CDR3 here is CAISGPRLAANTGELVL.

V usage is TRBV20-1 and J usage is TRBJ2-6; no reliable D call. This CDR3 is 14 amino acids long. Germline CDR1 is DFQATT and CDR2 is SNEGSKA (reference sequence). V lost 3 bases to trimming and J lost 4 bases, with 10 bases between them. DNA for the CDR3: TGCAGTGCTAGTGTGGCGCGCGGGGCCAACGTCCTGACTTTC. It encodes CSASVARGANVLTF.